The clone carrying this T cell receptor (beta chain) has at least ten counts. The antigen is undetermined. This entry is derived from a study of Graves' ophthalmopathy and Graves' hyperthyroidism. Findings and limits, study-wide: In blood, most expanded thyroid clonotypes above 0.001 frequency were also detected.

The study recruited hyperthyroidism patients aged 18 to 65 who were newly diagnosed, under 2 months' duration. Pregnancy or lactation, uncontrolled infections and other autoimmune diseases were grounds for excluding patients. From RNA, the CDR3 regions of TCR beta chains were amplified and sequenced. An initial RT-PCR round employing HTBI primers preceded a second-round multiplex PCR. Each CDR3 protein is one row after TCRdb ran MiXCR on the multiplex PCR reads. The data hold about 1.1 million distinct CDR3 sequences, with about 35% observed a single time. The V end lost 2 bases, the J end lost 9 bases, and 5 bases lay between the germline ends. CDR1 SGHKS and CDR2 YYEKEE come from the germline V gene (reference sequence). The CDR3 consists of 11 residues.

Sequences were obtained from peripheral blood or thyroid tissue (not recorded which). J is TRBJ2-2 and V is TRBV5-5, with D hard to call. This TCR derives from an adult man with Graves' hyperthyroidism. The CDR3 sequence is CASSLIRELFF. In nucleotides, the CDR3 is TGTGCCAGCAGCTTAATCAGGGAGCTGTTTTTT.